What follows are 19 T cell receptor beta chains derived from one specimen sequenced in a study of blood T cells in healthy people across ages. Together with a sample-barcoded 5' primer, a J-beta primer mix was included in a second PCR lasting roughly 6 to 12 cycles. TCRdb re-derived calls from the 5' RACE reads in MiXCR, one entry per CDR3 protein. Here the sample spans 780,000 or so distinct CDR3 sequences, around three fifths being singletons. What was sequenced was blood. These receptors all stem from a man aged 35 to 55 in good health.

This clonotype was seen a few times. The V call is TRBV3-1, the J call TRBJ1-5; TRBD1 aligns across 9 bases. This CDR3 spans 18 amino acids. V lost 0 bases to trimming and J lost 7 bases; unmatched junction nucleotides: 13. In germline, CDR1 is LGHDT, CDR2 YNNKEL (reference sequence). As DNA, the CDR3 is TGTGCCAGCAGCCAAGATGATGGGATGGACAGGGGAGAACAGCCCCAGCATTTT. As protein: CASSQDDGMDRGEQPQHF.

CDR3 nucleotides: TGTGCCAGCAGTGGGTACCGGGCCACCTTC. Amino acid sequence: CASSGYRATF. V gene TRBV2 combines with J gene TRBJ1-2, with D unclear. CDR1 and CDR2 (germline): SNHLY, FYNNEI. CDR3 size: 10 residues. V was cut by 4 bases and J by 13 bases, with 10 bases left in between. Full variable domain (rest looked up from reference TRBV2 and TRBJ1-2): EPEVTQTPSHQVTQMGQEVILRCVPISNHLYFYWYRQILGQKVEFLVSFYNNEISEKSEIFDDQFSVERPDGSNFTLKIRSTKLEDSAMYFCASSGYRATFGSGTRLTVV.

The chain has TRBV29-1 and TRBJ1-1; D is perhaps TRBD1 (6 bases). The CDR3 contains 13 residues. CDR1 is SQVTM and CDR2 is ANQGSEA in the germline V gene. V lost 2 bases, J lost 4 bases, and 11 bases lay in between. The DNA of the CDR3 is TGCAGCGTTGAACAGGGGTTAGGCACTGAAGCTTTCTTT. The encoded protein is CSVEQGLGTEAFF.

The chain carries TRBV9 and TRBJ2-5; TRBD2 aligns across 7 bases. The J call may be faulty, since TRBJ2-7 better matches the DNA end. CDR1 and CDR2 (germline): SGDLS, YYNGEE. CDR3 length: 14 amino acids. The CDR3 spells CASSPGLVSNEQYF. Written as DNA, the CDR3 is TGTGCCAGCAGCCCAGGACTAGTAAGCAACGAGCAGTACTTC.

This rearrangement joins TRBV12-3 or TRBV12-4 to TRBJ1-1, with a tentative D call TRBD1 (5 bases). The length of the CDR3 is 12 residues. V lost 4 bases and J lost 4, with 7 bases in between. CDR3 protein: CASSWGLTEAFF. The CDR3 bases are TGTGCCAGCAGTTGGGGACTCACTGAAGCTTTCTTT.

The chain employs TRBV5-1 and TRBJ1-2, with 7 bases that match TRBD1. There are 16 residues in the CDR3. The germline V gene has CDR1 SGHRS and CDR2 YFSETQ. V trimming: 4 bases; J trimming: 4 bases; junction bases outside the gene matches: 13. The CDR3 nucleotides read TGCGCCAGCAGCCCGTACCTACAGGGGACCTCCTATGGCTACACCTTC. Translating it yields CASSPYLQGTSYGYTF.

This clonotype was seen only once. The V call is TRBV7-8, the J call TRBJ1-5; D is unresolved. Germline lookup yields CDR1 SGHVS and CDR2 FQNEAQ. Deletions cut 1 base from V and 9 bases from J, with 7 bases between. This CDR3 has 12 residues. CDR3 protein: CASSLEGLPQHF. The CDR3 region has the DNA TGTGCCAGCAGCTTAGAGGGTCTGCCCCAGCATTTT.

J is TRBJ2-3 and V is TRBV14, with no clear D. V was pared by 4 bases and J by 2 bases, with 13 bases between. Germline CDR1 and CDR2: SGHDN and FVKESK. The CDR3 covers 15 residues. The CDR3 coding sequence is TGTGCCAGCAGCCCCGGTTTAAGCAACACAGATACGCAGTATTTT. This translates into CASSPGLSNTDTQYF.

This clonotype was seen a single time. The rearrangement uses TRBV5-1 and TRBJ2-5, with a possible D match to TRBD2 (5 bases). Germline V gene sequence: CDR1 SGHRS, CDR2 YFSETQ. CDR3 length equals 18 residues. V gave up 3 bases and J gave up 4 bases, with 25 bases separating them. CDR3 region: CASSYWESFRMIRETQYF. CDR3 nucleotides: TGCGCCAGCAGCTATTGGGAGAGTTTCCGGATGATTCGAGAGACCCAGTACTTC. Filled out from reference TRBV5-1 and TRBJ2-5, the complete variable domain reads KAGVTQTPRYLIKTRGQQVTLSCSPISGHRSVSWYQQTPGQGLQFLFEYFSETQRNKGNFPGRFSGRQFSNSRSEMNVSTLELGDSALYLCASSYWESFRMIRETQYFGPGTRLLVL.

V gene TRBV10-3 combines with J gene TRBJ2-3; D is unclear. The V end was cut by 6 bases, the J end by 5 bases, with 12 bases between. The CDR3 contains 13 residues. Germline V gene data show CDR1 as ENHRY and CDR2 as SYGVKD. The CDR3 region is CAIRQAVRDTQYF. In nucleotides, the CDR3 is TGTGCCATCAGGCAAGCAGTGCGAGATACGCAGTATTTT.

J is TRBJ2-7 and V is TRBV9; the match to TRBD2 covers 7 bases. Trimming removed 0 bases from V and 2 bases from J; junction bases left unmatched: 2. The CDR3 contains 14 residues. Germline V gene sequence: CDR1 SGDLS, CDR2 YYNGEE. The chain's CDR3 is CASSVDGGTYEQYF. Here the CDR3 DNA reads TGTGCCAGCAGCGTAGACGGGGGGACCTACGAGCAGTACTTC.

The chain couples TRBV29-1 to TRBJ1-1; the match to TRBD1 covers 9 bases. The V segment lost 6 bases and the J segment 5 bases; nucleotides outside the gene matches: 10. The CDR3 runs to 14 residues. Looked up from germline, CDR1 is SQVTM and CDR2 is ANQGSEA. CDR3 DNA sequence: TGCAGCGTGCTACAGGGGGCATTCATTACTGAAGCTTTCTTT. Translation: CSVLQGAFITEAFF.

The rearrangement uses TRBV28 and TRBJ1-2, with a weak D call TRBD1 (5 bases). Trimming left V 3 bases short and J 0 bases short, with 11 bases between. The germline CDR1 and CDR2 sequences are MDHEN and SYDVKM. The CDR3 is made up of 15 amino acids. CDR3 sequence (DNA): TGTGCCAGCAGTTTCCCCTCGGGGGCTAACTATGGCTACACCTTC. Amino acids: CASSFPSGANYGYTF.

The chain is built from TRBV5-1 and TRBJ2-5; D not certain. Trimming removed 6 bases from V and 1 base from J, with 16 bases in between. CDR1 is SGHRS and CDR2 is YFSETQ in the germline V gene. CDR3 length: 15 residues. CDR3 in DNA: TGCGCCAGCACCCCGGCCGTGGGGTCCCAAGAGACCCAGTACTTC. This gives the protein CASTPAVGSQETQYF.

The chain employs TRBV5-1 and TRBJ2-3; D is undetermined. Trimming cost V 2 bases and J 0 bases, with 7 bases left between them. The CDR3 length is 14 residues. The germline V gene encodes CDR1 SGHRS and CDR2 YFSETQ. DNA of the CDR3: TGCGCCAGCAGCTTCCAGACTAGCACAGATACGCAGTATTTT. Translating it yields CASSFQTSTDTQYF.

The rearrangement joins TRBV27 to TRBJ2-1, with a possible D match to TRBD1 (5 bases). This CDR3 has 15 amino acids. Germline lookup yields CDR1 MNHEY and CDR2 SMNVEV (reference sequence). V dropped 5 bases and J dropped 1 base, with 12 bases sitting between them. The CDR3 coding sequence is TGTGCCAGCAGTATCCAGGGTCGATCCTACAATGAGCAGTTCTTC. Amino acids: CASSIQGRSYNEQFF.

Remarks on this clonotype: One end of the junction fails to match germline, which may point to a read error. Here the CDR3 DNA reads TGTGCCAGCAGTGGTGGACGGAACACTGAAGCTTTCTTT. Its translation: CASSGGRNTEAFF. The genes are TRBV5-1 and TRBJ1-1; D not certain. Germline V gene data show CDR1 as SGHRS and CDR2 as YFSETQ. The CDR3 length is 13 residues.

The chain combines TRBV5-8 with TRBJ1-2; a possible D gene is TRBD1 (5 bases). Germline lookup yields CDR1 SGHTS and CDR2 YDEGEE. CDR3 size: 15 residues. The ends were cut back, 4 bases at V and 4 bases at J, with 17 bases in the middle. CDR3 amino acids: CASSPRDRPIYGYTF. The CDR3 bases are TGTGCCAGCAGCCCCCGGGACCGGCCCATCTATGGCTACACCTTC.

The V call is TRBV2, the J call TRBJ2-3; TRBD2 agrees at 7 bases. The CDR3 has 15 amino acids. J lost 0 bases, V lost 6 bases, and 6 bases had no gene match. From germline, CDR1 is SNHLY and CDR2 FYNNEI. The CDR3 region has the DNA TGTGCCAGCAGAGGACTAGTAGTCAGCACAGATACGCAGTATTTT. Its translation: CASRGLVVSTDTQYF.